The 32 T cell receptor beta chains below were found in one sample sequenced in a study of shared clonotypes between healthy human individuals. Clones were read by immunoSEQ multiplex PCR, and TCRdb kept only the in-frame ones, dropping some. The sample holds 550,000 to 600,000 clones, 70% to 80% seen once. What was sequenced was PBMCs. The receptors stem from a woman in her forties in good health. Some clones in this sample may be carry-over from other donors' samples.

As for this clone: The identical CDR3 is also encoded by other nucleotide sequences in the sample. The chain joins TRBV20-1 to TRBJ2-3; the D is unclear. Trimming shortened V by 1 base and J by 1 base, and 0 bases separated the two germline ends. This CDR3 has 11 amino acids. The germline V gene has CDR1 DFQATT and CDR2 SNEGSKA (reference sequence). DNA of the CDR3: TGCAGTGCTAGAGGCACAGATACGCAGTATTTT. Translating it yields CSARGTDTQYF.

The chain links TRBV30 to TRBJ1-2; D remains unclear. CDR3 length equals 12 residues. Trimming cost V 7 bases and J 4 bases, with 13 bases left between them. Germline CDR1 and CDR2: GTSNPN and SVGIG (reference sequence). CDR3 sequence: CAYAPGPYGYTF. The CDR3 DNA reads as TGTGCCTACGCCCCCGGGCCCTATGGCTACACCTTC.

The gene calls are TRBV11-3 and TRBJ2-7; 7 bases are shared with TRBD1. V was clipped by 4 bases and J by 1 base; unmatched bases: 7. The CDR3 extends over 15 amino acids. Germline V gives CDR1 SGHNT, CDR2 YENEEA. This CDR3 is CASSYAGQASYEQYF. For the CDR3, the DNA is TGTGCCAGCAGCTACGCCGGACAGGCTTCCTACGAGCAGTACTTC.

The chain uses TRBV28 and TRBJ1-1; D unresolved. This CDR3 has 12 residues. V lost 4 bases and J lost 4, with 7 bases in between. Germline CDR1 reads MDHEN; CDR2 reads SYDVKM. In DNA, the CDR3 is TGTGCCAGCAGTTCCCCAACCACTGAAGCTTTCTTT. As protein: CASSSPTTEAFF.

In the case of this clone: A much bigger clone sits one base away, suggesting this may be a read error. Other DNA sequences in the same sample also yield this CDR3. The CDR3 nucleotides read TGTGCCAGCAGCTTGGGCAGGAACTATGGCTACACCTTC. This translates into CASSLGRNYGYTF. The J gene is TRBJ1-2, the V gene TRBV11-2; D is unclear. The CDR3 runs 13 residues. Germline CDR1 SGHAT, CDR2 FQNNGV. V dropped 3 bases and J dropped 2 bases, with 7 bases sitting between them.

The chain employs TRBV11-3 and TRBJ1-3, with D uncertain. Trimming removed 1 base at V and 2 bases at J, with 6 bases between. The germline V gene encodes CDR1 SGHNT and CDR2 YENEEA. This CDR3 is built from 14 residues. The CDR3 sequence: CASSLGSAGNTIYF. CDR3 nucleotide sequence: TGTGCCAGCAGCTTAGGGTCAGCTGGAAACACCATATATTTT.

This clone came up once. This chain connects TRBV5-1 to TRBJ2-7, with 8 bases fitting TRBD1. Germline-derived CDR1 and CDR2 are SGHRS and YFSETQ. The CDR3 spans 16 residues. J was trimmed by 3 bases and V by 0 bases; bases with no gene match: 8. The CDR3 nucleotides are TGCGCCAGCAGCTTGGGCGGGACAGGCGTTTTCTACGAGCAGTACTTC. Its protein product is CASSLGGTGVFYEQYF.

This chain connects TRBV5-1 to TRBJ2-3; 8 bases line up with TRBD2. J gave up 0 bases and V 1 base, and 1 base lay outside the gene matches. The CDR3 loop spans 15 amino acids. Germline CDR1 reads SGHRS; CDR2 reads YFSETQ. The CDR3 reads CASSLSSGSTDTQYF. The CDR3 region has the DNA TGCGCCAGCAGCTTGTCTAGCGGGAGCACAGATACGCAGTATTTT.

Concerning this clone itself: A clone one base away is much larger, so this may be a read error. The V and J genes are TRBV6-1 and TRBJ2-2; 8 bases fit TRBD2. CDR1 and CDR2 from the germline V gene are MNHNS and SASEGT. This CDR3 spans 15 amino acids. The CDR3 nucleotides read TGTGCCAGCAGTGTAGAAGCGGGAGAGGTCGGGGGGCTGTTTTTT. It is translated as CASSVEAGEVGGLFF.

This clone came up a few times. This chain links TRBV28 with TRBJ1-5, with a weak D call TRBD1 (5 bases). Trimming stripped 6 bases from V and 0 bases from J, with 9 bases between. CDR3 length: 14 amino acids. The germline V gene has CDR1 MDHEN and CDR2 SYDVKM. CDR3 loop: CASRQETSNQPQHF. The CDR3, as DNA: TGTGCCAGCAGACAGGAAACTAGCAATCAGCCCCAGCATTTT.

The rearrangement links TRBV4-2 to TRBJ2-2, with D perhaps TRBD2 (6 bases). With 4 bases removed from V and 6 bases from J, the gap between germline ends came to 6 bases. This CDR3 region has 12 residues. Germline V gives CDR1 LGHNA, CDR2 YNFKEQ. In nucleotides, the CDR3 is TGTGCCAGCAGCCGACTAGCCGGGGAGCTGTTTTTT. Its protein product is CASSRLAGELFF.

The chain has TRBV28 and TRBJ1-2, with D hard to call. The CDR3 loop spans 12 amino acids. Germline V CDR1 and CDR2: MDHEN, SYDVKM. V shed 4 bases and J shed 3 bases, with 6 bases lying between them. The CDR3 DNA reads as TGTGCCAGCAGTTCCGGGGACTATGGCTACACCTTC. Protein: CASSSGDYGYTF.

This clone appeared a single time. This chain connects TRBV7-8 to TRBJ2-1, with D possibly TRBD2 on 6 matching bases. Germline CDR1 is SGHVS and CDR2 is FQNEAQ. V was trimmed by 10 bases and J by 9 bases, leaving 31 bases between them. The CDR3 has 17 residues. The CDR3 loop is CATLLSVRRAGGGEQFF. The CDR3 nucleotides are TGTGCCACCCTACTAAGTGTTCGGCGGGCCGGGGGTGGTGAGCAGTTCTTC.

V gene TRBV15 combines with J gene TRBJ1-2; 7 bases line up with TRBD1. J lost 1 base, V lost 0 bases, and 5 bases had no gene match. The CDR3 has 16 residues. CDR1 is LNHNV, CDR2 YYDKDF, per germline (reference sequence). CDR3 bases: TGTGCCACCAGCAGAGATCCGGGACAGTATAACTATGGCTACACCTTC. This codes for CATSRDPGQYNYGYTF.

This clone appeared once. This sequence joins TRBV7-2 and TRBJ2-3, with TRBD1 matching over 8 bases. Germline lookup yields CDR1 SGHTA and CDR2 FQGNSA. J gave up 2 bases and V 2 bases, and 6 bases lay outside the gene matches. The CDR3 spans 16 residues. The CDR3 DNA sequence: TGTGCCAGCAGCTTATTGGGGACAGGAAACACAGATACGCAGTATTTT. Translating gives CASSLLGTGNTDTQYF.

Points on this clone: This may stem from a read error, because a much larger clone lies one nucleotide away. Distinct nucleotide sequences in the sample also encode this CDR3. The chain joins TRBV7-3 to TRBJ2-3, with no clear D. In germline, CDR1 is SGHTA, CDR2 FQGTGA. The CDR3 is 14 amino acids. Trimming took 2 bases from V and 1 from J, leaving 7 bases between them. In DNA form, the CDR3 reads TGTGCCAGCAGCTTAGGGCAGGGCACAGATACGCAGTATTTT. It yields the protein CASSLGQGTDTQYF.

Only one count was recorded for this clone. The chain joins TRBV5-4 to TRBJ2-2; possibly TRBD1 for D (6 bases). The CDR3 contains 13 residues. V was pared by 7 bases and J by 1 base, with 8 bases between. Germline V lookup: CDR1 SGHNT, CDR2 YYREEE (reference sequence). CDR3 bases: TGTGCCAGCCGAGGGGGGAACACCGGGGAGCTGTTTTTT. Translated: CASRGGNTGELFF.

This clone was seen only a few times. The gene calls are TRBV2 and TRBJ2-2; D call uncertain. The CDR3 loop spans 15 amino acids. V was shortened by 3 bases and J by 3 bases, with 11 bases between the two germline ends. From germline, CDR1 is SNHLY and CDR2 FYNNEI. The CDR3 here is CASSDSQADTGELFF. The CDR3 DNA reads TGTGCCAGCAGTGACAGTCAGGCGGACACCGGGGAGCTGTTTTTT.

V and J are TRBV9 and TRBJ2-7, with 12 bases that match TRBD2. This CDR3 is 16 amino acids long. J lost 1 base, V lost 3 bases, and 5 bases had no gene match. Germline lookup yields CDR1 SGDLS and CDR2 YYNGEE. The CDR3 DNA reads TGTGCCAGCAGCGCCGGACTAGCGGGAATGTCCTACGAGCAGTACTTC. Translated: CASSAGLAGMSYEQYF.

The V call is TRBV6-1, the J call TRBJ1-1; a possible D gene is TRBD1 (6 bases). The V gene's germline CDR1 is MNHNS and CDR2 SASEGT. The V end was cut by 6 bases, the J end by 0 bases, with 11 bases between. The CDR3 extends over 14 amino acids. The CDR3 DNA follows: TGTGCCAGCAGCCGGACAGTTATGAACACTGAAGCTTTCTTT. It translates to CASSRTVMNTEAFF.

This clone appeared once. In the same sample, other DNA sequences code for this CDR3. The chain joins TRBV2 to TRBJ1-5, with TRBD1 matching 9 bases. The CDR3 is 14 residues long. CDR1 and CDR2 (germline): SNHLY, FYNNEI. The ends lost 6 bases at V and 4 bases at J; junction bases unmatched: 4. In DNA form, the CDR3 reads TGTGCCAGCAGCCCCGACAGGGGGAATCAGCCCCAGCATTTT. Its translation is CASSPDRGNQPQHF.

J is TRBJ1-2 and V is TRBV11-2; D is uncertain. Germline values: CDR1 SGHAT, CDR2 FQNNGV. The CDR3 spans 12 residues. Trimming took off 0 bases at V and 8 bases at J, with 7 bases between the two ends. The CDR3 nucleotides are TGTGCCAGCAGCTTAGAACGGCACGGCTACACCTTC. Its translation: CASSLERHGYTF.

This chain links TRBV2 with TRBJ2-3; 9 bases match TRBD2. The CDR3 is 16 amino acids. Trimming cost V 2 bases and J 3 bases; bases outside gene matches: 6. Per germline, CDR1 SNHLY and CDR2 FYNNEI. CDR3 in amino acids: CASSERAGGLTDTQYF. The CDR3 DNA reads TGTGCCAGCAGTGAACGGGCGGGAGGGTTGACAGATACGCAGTATTTT.

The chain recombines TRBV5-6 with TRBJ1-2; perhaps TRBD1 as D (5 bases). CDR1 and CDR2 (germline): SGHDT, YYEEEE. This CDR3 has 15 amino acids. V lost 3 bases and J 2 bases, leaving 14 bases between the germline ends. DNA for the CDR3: TGTGCCAGCAGCTATTCCCCCGGGACCAACTATGGCTACACCTTC. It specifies CASSYSPGTNYGYTF.

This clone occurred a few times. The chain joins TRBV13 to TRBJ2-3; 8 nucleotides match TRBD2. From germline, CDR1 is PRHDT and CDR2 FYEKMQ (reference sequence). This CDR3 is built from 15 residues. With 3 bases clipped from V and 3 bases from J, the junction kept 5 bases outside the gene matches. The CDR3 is CASSLGSGDTDTQYF. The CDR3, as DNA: TGTGCCAGCAGCTTGGGTAGCGGGGATACAGATACGCAGTATTTT.

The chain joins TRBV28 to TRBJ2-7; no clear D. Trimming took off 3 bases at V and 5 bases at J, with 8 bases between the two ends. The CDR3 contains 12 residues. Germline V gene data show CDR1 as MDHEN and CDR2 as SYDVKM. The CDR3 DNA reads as TGTGCCAGCAGTTTCGTCCGGAACGAGCAGTACTTC. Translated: CASSFVRNEQYF.

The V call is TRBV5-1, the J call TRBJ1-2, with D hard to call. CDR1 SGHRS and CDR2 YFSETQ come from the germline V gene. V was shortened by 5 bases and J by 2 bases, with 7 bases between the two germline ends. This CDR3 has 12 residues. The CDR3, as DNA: TGCGCCAGCAGGGAGCTGAACTATGGCTACACCTTC. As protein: CASRELNYGYTF. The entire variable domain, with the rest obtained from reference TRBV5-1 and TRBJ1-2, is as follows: KAGVTQTPRYLIKTRGQQVTLSCSPISGHRSVSWYQQTPGQGLQFLFEYFSETQRNKGNFPGRFSGRQFSNSRSEMNVSTLELGDSALYLCASRELNYGYTFGSGTRLTVV.

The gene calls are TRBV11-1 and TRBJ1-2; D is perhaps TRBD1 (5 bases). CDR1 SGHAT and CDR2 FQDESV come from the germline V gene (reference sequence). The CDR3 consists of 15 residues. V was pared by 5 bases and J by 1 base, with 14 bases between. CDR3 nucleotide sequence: TGTGCCAGCAGCCCACAGACAGCTCTTAACTATGGCTACACCTTC. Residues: CASSPQTALNYGYTF.

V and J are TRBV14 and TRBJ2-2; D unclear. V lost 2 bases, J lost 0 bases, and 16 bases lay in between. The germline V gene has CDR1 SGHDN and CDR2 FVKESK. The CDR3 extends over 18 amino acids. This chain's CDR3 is CASSQSNSAGANTGELFF. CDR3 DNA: TGTGCCAGCAGCCAATCAAATTCGGCAGGCGCGAACACCGGGGAGCTGTTTTTT.

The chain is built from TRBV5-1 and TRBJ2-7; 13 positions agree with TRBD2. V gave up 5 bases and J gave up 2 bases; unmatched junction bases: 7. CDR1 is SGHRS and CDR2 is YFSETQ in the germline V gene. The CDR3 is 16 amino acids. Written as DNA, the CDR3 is TGCGCCAGCAGGAACCTTGGGACTAGCGGGACCTACGAGCAGTACTTC. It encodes CASRNLGTSGTYEQYF.

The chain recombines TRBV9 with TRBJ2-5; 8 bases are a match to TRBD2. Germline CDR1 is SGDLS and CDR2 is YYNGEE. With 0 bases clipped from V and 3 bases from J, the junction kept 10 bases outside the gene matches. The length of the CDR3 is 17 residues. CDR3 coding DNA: TGTGCCAGCAGCGTAGGAGTTAGCGGGACATTAGAAGAGACCCAGTACTTC. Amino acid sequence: CASSVGVSGTLEETQYF. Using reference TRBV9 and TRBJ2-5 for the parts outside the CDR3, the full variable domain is DSGVTQTPKHLITATGQRVTLRCSPRSGDLSVYWYQQSLDQGLQFLIQYYNGEERAKGNILERFSAQQFPDLHSELNLSSLELGDSALYFCASSVGVSGTLEETQYFGPGTRLLVL.

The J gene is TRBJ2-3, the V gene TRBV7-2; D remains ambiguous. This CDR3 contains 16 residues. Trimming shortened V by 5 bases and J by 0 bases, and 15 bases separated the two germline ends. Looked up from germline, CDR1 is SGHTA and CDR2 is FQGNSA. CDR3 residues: CASSPFTRSSTDTQYF. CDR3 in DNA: TGTGCCAGCAGCCCTTTCACGCGGAGTAGCACAGATACGCAGTATTTT.